The next 23 T cell receptor beta chains were all read from a single sample in a study of glioma-infiltrating T cells. Using RNA template, CDR3s of TCR alpha and beta were amplified with iRepertoire arm-PCR. MiXCR, applied by TCRdb to the multiplex PCR reads, yields one record per CDR3 protein. The sample holds approximately 400,000 distinct CDR3 sequences, around 38% seen once. The source material was glioma tissue, nonneoplastic brain tissue, or PBMCs (not recorded which). The receptors originated from a human donor with low-grade glioma or glioblastoma, undergoing nonglioma brain surgery, or in good health (not recorded which).

The rearrangement joins TRBV20-1 to TRBJ2-1; 11 nucleotides agree with TRBD2. Trimming at V came to 1 base and at J to 9 bases, leaving 8 bases not matched to a gene. CDR3 size: 15 residues. Germline-derived CDR1 and CDR2 are DFQATT and SNEGSKA (reference sequence). Here the CDR3 reads CSARVPTSGGPEQFF. CDR3 coding DNA: TGCAGTGCTAGAGTTCCTACTAGCGGGGGCCCTGAGCAGTTCTTC.

V usage is TRBV7-9 and J usage is TRBJ2-7; 7 bases map to TRBD2. CDR1 SEHNR and CDR2 FQNEAQ come from the germline V gene (reference sequence). The ends lost 5 bases at V and 3 bases at J; junction bases unmatched: 10. The CDR3 length is 15 residues. CDR3 DNA sequence: TGTGCCAGCAGCCCTGGGGAGGGAGGACTCTACGAGCAGTACTTC. The encoded protein is CASSPGEGGLYEQYF.

This clonotype was seen more than once but under ten times. This chain connects TRBV3-1 to TRBJ2-7; 7 bases match TRBD1. This CDR3 is 14 amino acids long. Germline V gene data show CDR1 as LGHDT and CDR2 as YNNKEL (reference sequence). With 6 bases clipped from V and 2 bases from J, the junction kept 7 bases outside the gene matches. CDR3 sequence: CASRATGVTYEQYF. CDR3 nucleotides: TGTGCCAGCAGGGCCACAGGGGTCACCTACGAGCAGTACTTC.

The chain employs TRBV5-1 and TRBJ2-1, with 10 bases fitting TRBD2. V lost 0 bases and J lost 7; bases outside the gene matches: 7. Looked up from germline, CDR1 is SGHRS and CDR2 is YFSETQ. The CDR3 is 16 amino acids. The CDR3, as DNA: TGCGCCAGCAGCTTGGCCTTAGCGGGAGGATTAAATGAGCAGTTCTTC. Translating it yields CASSLALAGGLNEQFF.

This sequence joins TRBV28 and TRBJ2-1; TRBD1 agrees at 11 bases. This CDR3 comprises 18 residues. The germline V gene has CDR1 MDHEN and CDR2 SYDVKM. Trimming removed 5 bases from V and 2 bases from J; junction bases left unmatched: 11. CDR3 sequence: CASSTWTGGDRAYNEQFF. CDR3 bases: TGTGCCAGCAGTACCTGGACAGGGGGCGACCGAGCCTACAATGAGCAGTTCTTC.

The table lists this clonotype with many counts. The V call is TRBV6-2 or TRBV6-3, the J call TRBJ2-2; no clear D gene. The CDR3 is 12 residues long. Germline CDR1 MNHEY, CDR2 SVGEGT. V gave up 8 bases and J gave up 1 base, with 5 bases separating them. For the CDR3, the DNA is TGTGCCAGCGGGGAGAACACCGGGGAGCTGTTTTTT. This translates into CASGENTGELFF.

The V call is TRBV28, the J call TRBJ2-3, with 7 bases that match TRBD1. This CDR3 comprises 17 residues. Germline V CDR1 and CDR2: MDHEN, SYDVKM. Trimming cost V 4 bases and J 0 bases; bases outside gene matches: 10. The CDR3 DNA reads TGTGCCAGCAGTTCCCTCCGGGACAGACATAGCACAGATACGCAGTATTTT. This codes for CASSSLRDRHSTDTQYF.

The table lists this clonotype with a count of one. V usage is TRBV20-1 and J usage is TRBJ1-3; D gene uncertain. Germline V lookup: CDR1 DFQATT, CDR2 SNEGSKA (reference sequence). The CDR3 spans 12 residues. Trimming pared 6 bases from V and 3 bases from J, leaving 9 bases between. The CDR3 here is CSAPAFGNTIYF. CDR3 bases: TGCAGTGCCCCGGCTTTTGGAAACACCATATATTTT.

This clonotype was seen repeatedly, ten times or more. The V and J genes are TRBV6-1 and TRBJ2-3, with no clear D. Germline V lookup: CDR1 MNHNS, CDR2 SASEGT. CDR3 size: 15 residues. V shed 3 bases and J shed 1 base, with 11 bases lying between them. CDR3 sequence (DNA): TGTGCCAGCAGTGACCGGCCGGGCCGCACAGATACGCAGTATTTT. Protein: CASSDRPGRTDTQYF.

The V gene is TRBV4-1, the J gene TRBJ1-5; 9 bases line up with TRBD1. Per germline, CDR1 MGHRA and CDR2 YSYEKL. This CDR3 spans 16 amino acids. With V trimmed by 0 bases and J by 7 bases, 7 bases remained unmatched. The CDR3, as DNA: TGCGCCAGCAGCCAAGAGGGGACAGGGTTCGGACAGCCCCAGCATTTT. This translates into CASSQEGTGFGQPQHF.

The rearrangement links TRBV9 to TRBJ2-3, with 10 nucleotides matching TRBD2. Germline CDR1 reads SGDLS; CDR2 reads YYNGEE. The CDR3 length is 18 residues. V was clipped by 0 bases and J by 0 bases; unmatched bases: 7. The CDR3 here is CASSVGGTSATSTDTQYF. CDR3 nucleotide sequence: TGTGCCAGCAGCGTAGGAGGGACTAGCGCGACTAGCACAGATACGCAGTATTTT.

There are many counts of this clonotype. The V call is TRBV20-1, the J call TRBJ2-1, with 7 nucleotides matching TRBD2. After removal of 6 bases from V and 5 bases from J, the junction contained 7 bases not matched to a gene. Looked up from germline, CDR1 is DFQATT and CDR2 is SNEGSKA (reference sequence). The CDR3 spans 13 residues. The CDR3, as DNA: TGCAGTGCCCGGGGGGACGGAGACAATGAGCAGTTCTTC. Translated: CSARGDGDNEQFF.

The chain is built from TRBV7-2 and TRBJ2-2; the D is unclear. This CDR3 comprises 14 residues. The V end lost 2 bases, the J end lost 0 bases, and 4 bases lay between the germline ends. Per germline, CDR1 SGHTA and CDR2 FQGNSA. CDR3 loop: CASSLTTNTGELFF. In nucleotides, the CDR3 is TGTGCCAGCAGCTTAACTACGAACACCGGGGAGCTGTTTTTT.

This clonotype was detected ten times or more. A read error may produce the germline difference seen at one junction end. The V gene is TRBV28, the J gene TRBJ2-5, with TRBD1 as a possible D gene (5 bases). The CDR3 is 11 residues long. Germline values: CDR1 MDHEN, CDR2 SYDVKM. CDR3 nucleotide sequence: TGTGCCAGCAGCCGGTTCGAGACAGAGGCTTTC. Protein product: CASSRFETEAF.

V is TRBV6-2 or TRBV6-3 and J is TRBJ2-5; 11 nucleotides align to TRBD1. CDR3 length: 15 residues. Germline V gives CDR1 MNHEY, CDR2 SVGEGT. V shed 5 bases, J shed 2 bases, and the junction held 4 bases outside the gene matches. CDR3 sequence: CASSTGTGGQETQYF. The CDR3 nucleotides are TGTGCCAGCAGTACCGGGACAGGGGGGCAAGAGACCCAGTACTTC.

This clonotype was found many times. The chain recombines TRBV7-2 with TRBJ2-5; either TRBD1 or TRBD2 may fit D (5 bases each). Trimming left V 4 bases short and J 2 bases short, with 11 bases between. The CDR3 has 14 amino acids. Germline loops: CDR1 SGHTA, CDR2 FQGNSA. The CDR3 DNA sequence: TGTGCCAGCAGCTCCCCAGGGACGCAAGAGACCCAGTACTTC. Amino acids: CASSSPGTQETQYF.

CDR3 nucleotides: TGTGCCATCATGGTACAGGGGTCGGATGGCTACACCTTC. Its translation is CAIMVQGSDGYTF. J is TRBJ1-2 and V is TRBV10-3; the match to TRBD1 covers 7 bases. V lost 7 bases and J lost 6; bases outside the gene matches: 8. CDR3 length: 13 amino acids. CDR1 and CDR2 (germline): ENHRY, SYGVKD.

The sample holds many counts of this clonotype. The chain has TRBV6-2 or TRBV6-3 and TRBJ2-4; 9 bases are a match to TRBD1. The germline CDR1 and CDR2 sequences are MNHEY and SVGEGT. This CDR3 has 15 amino acids. Trimming cost V 2 bases and J 8 bases; bases outside gene matches: 7. The CDR3 spells CASSYLDRGGDIQYF. The CDR3 nucleotides read TGTGCCAGCAGTTACCTGGACAGGGGAGGAGACATTCAGTACTTC.

The rearrangement links TRBV18 to TRBJ2-5; D remains ambiguous. Looked up from germline, CDR1 is KGHSH and CDR2 is LQKENI. CDR3 length: 13 amino acids. The V and J ends lost 3 bases and 3 bases respectively, with 8 bases between them. CDR3 amino acids: CASSPPSEETQYF. As DNA, the CDR3 is TGTGCCAGCTCACCCCCCTCAGAAGAGACCCAGTACTTC. Complete variable domain (other parts from reference TRBV18 and TRBJ2-5): NAGVMQNPRHLVRRRGQEARLRCSPMKGHSHVYWYRQLPEEGLKFMVYLQKENIIDESGMPKERFSAEFPKEGPSILRIQQVVRGDSAAYFCASSPPSEETQYFGPGTRLLVL.

J is TRBJ2-7 and V is TRBV20-1; 8 positions match TRBD1. Trimming removed 7 bases from V and 3 bases from J; junction bases left unmatched: 8. The CDR3 contains 13 residues. Germline V lookup: CDR1 DFQATT, CDR2 SNEGSKA (reference sequence). The CDR3 coding sequence is TGCAGTGGTAAACCAGGGGGCGGCTACGAGCAGTACTTC. Protein product: CSGKPGGGYEQYF.

The CDR3, as DNA: TGTGCCAGCAGCCAAGATCTCCTAGCGCCCACAGATACGCAGTATTTT. Translating gives CASSQDLLAPTDTQYF. The genes are TRBV4-2 and TRBJ2-3, with D perhaps matching TRBD2 (6 bases). This CDR3 region has 16 residues. V shed 0 bases and J shed 2 bases, with 12 bases lying between them. Germline CDR1 is LGHNA and CDR2 is YNFKEQ.

This clonotype was seen repeatedly, ten times or more. This rearrangement joins TRBV20-1 to TRBJ2-7, with 7 bases aligning to TRBD2. Unmatched junction bases numbered 11, after V lost 1 base and J lost 5 bases. The CDR3 is made up of 15 amino acids. Germline V gives CDR1 DFQATT, CDR2 SNEGSKA (reference sequence). In DNA form, the CDR3 reads TGCAGTGCTAGAGGGAGAACTACTAGCGCTGACGAGCAGTACTTC. This codes for CSARGRTTSADEQYF.

A note on this clonotype: A much larger clonotype is one base distant, so this may be a read error. This chain connects TRBV6-2 or TRBV6-3 to TRBJ2-4, with 7 bases matching TRBD2. There are 15 residues in the CDR3. Germline loops: CDR1 MNHEY, CDR2 SVGEGT. CDR3 amino acids: CASIDGRLAKSIQYF. CDR3 bases: TGTGCCAGCATCGACGGACGACTAGCCAAAAGCATTCAGTACTTC.